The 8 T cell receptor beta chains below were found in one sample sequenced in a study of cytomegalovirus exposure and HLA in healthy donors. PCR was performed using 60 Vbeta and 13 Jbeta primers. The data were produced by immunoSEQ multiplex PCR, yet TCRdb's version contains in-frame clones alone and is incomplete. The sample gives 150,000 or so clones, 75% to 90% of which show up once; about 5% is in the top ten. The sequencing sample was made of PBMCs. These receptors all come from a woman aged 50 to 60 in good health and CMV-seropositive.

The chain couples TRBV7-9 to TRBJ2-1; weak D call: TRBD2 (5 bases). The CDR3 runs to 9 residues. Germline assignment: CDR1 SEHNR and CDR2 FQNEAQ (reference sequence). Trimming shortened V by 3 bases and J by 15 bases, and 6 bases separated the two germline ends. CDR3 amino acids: CASSLAGFF. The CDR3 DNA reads TGTGCCAGCAGCTTGGCGGGGTTCTTC.

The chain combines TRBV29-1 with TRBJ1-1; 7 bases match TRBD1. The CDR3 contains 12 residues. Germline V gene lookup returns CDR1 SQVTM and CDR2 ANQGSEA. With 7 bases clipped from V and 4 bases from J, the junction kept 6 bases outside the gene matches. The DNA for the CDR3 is TGCAGCGCCGAGGGGGCGGGCACTGAAGCTTTCTTT. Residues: CSAEGAGTEAFF.

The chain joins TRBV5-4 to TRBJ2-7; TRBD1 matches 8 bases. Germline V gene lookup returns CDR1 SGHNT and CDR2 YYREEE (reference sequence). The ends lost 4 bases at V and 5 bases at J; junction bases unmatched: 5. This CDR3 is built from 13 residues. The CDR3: CASSLGQGNEQYF. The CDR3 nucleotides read TGTGCCAGCAGCCTAGGACAGGGCAACGAGCAGTACTTC.

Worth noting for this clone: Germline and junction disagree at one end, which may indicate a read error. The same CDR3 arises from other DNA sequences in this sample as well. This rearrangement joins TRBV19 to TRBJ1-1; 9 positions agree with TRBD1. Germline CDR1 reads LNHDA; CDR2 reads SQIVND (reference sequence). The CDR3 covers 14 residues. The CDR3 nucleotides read TGTGCCAGTAGCATAGCGACAGGGGGTACTGAAGCTTTCTTT. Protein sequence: CASSIATGGTEAFF.

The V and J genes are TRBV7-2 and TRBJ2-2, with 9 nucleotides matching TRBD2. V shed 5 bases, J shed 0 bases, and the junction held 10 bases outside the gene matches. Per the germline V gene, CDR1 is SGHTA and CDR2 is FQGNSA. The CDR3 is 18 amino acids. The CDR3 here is CASSRRRLAESNTGELFF. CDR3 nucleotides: TGTGCCAGCAGCCGAAGGCGACTAGCGGAGTCGAACACCGGGGAGCTGTTTTTT.

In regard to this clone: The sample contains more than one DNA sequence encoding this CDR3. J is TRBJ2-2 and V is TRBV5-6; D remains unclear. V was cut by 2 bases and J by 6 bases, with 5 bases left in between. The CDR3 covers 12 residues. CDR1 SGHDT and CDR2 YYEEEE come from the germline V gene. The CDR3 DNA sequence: TGTGCCAGCAGCTTCGTGTCCGGGGAGCTGTTTTTT. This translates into CASSFVSGELFF.

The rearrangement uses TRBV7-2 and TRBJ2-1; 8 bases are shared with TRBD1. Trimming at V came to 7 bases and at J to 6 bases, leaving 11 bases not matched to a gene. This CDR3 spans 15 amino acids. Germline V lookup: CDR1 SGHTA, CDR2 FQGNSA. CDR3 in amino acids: CASTPRTGTGNEQFF. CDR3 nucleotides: TGTGCCAGCACGCCCAGGACAGGGACCGGCAATGAGCAGTTCTTC. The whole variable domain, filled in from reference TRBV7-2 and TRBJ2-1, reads GAGVSQSPSNKVTEKGKDVELRCDPISGHTALYWYRQSLGQGLEFLIYFQGNSAPDKSGLPSDRFSAERTGGSVSTLTIQRTQQEDSAVYLCASTPRTGTGNEQFFGPGTRLTVL.

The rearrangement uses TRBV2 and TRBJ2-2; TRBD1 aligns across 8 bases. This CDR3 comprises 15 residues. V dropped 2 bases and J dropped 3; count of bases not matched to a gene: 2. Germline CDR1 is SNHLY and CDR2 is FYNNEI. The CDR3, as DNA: TGTGCCAGCAGTGAAAGGGGACAGGACACCGGGGAGCTGTTTTTT. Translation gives CASSERGQDTGELFF.